A single sample gave rise to the 6 T cell receptor beta chains below, sequenced in a study of CD8 T cells in ankylosing spondylitis. TCRdb passed the 5' RACE reads through MiXCR, listing each CDR3 protein once. The table shows tens of thousands of distinct CDR3 sequences, with approximately 5% occurring only once. The material sequenced was blood, either unsorted or a sorted T cell fraction (not recorded which). These receptors all stem from a male donor with ankylosing spondylitis or in good health (not recorded which).

This clonotype showed up many times. The chain uses TRBV28 and TRBJ1-2, with TRBD1 matching over 7 bases. Per the germline V gene, CDR1 is MDHEN and CDR2 is SYDVKM. This CDR3 is 14 amino acids long. J lost 2 bases, V lost 5 bases, and 5 bases had no gene match. CDR3 nucleotides: TGTGCCAGCAGTCCTCAGGACAGGAACTATGGCTACACCTTC. Translated: CASSPQDRNYGYTF.

This clonotype appeared many times. The chain combines TRBV6-7 with TRBJ1-2; 7 positions match TRBD1. TRBV6-7 is flagged as an ORF with uncertain function. This CDR3 has 15 amino acids. With 0 bases clipped from V and 2 bases from J, the junction kept 3 bases outside the gene matches. The CDR3 protein is CASSYSPRGNYGYTF. The CDR3 DNA reads as TGTGCCAGCAGTTACTCTCCCAGGGGGAACTATGGCTACACCTTC.

About this clonotype itself: This may be a read error: a much more frequent sequence differs by one nucleotide. The chain uses TRBV7-9 and TRBJ1-5; D is unclear. The germline CDR1 and CDR2 sequences are SEHNR and FQNEAQ (reference sequence). This CDR3 contains 13 residues. CDR3 DNA sequence: TGTGCCGGCAGTGAGGTGAGCAATCAGCCCCAGCATTTT. The encoded protein is CAGSEVSNQPQHF.

This clonotype was found a few times. The genes are TRBV7-2 and TRBJ1-3; the D is unclear. The V and J ends lost 5 bases and 0 bases respectively, with 5 bases between them. Germline V gene lookup returns CDR1 SGHTA and CDR2 FQGNSA. The CDR3 is 13 amino acids. The CDR3 reads CASSLLSGNTIYF. The CDR3 DNA reads as TGTGCCAGCAGCCTCCTCTCTGGAAACACCATATATTTT.

This clonotype was seen ten or more times. The CDR3 sequence is CAISEAGGWNQPQHF. In nucleotides, the CDR3 is TGTGCCATCAGCGAAGCAGGGGGTTGGAATCAGCCCCAGCATTTT. V gene TRBV10-3 combines with J gene TRBJ1-5, with 7 bases that match TRBD1. Trimming removed 6 bases from V and 4 bases from J; junction bases left unmatched: 9. Germline lookup yields CDR1 ENHRY and CDR2 SYGVKD. CDR3 length: 15 amino acids.

This sequence joins TRBV10-3 and TRBJ2-7, with D possibly being TRBD1 or TRBD2 (6 bases each). CDR3 length: 15 amino acids. V shed 2 bases and J shed 6 bases, with 17 bases lying between them. The germline V gene encodes CDR1 ENHRY and CDR2 SYGVKD. CDR3 DNA sequence: TGTGCCATCAGTGAGGGCGGGACCGGGGGCCGCGAGCAGTACTTC. Its protein product is CAISEGGTGGREQYF.